Here is one T cell receptor (beta chain) with its context. Antigen unknown. This entry belongs to a study of shared clonotypes between healthy human individuals. Naive CD8 cells lacked CD45RO, underwent positive selection for CCR7 and left out terminally differentiated effector memory CD45RA+ cells. V was trimmed by 4 bases and J by 1 base, leaving 10 bases between them. The CDR3 is 13 amino acids. CDR1 is GTSNPN and CDR2 is SVGIG in the germline V gene (reference sequence). Whole-study results and caveats: Deeper or shallower sequencing was expected to change how clonotypes are shared among donors.

The data were produced by immunoSEQ multiplex PCR, yet TCRdb's version contains in-frame clones alone and is incomplete. The data show millions of clones, with around 93% seen just once and 1.5% to 2% held by the top ten. Source material: naive CD8+ T cells from PBMCs. This sequence was found in a man between 18 and 29 years old in good health. Some clones in this sample may be carry-over from other donors' samples. This sequence joins TRBV30 and TRBJ1-2; D not resolved. The DNA of the CDR3 is TGTGCCTGGACGGAGTACTTTAACTATGGCTACACCTTC. This translates into CAWTEYFNYGYTF.